These 13 T cell receptor beta chains share one sample of origin, sequenced in a study of siplizumab effects on memory and regulatory T cells. Only in-frame clones appear in the TCRdb table, and some are missing; sequencing was by immunoSEQ multiplex PCR. The data show more than 85,000 clones, with more than 80% seen just once and 15% held by the top ten. The sample comprised CD4+ T cells sorted from blood. These receptors all stem from a human donor in good health.

V usage is TRBV5-6 and J usage is TRBJ1-2; tentative D call: TRBD1 (5 bases). The germline gives CDR1 SGHDT, CDR2 YYEEEE. The CDR3 has 14 residues. The germline V and J ends were trimmed by 2 bases and 2 bases, with 10 bases remaining between them. For the CDR3, the DNA is TGTGCCAGCAGCTTCTCCAGGGCCAACTATGGCTACACCTTC. Its protein product is CASSFSRANYGYTF.

The rearrangement links TRBV10-1 to TRBJ1-2; 7 nucleotides line up with TRBD1. CDR1 and CDR2 from the germline V gene are WNHNN and SYGVQD (reference sequence). Germline trimming cut 8 bases from V and 3 bases from J; bases unmatched to any gene: 9. The CDR3 has 14 amino acids. CDR3 region: CASYRFQGDYGYTF. The CDR3 nucleotides are TGCGCCAGCTACCGTTTCCAGGGGGACTATGGCTACACCTTC.

This rearrangement joins TRBV7-3 to TRBJ2-1; 8 nucleotides line up with TRBD2. Germline V gene lookup returns CDR1 SGHTA and CDR2 FQGTGA. Germline trimming cut 7 bases from V and 8 bases from J; bases unmatched to any gene: 13. The CDR3 runs 15 residues. In DNA form, the CDR3 reads TGTGCCAGCAAAAGTCGCGGGAGGCCGGGGGATGAGCAGTTCTTC. Translation gives CASKSRGRPGDEQFF.

The chain uses TRBV6-5 and TRBJ2-5; unclear D gene. Germline CDR1 and CDR2: MNHEY and SVGAGI. The V gene lost 6 bases and the J gene lost 2 bases, with 10 bases spanning the gap. The CDR3 runs 13 residues. CDR3 DNA sequence: TGTGCCAGCAGCGGACGGTATCAAGAGACCCAGTACTTC. Translation gives CASSGRYQETQYF.

The rearrangement uses TRBV7-8 and TRBJ2-2, with a tentative D call TRBD2 (6 bases). Germline V gene sequence: CDR1 SGHVS, CDR2 FQNEAQ. V lost 5 bases, J lost 5 bases, and 18 bases lay in between. The CDR3 is 16 amino acids. DNA for the CDR3: TGTGCCAGCAGCCCAAGGCGGGGTAGATCAACCGGGGAGCTGTTTTTT. As protein: CASSPRRGRSTGELFF.

The sample holds one count of this clone. The chain employs TRBV27 and TRBJ2-7; D unresolved. Germline CDR1 reads MNHEY; CDR2 reads SMNVEV (reference sequence). This CDR3 is built from 13 residues. Trimming shortened V by 6 bases and J by 3 bases, and 12 bases separated the two germline ends. In DNA, the CDR3 is TGTGCCAGCAGGTACCATTCCAACTACGAGCAGTACTTC. Protein: CASRYHSNYEQYF.

The chain combines TRBV5-8 with TRBJ1-4; the D gene is possibly TRBD1 (6 bases). This CDR3 is 16 amino acids long. The V gene's germline CDR1 is SGHTS and CDR2 YDEGEE. V lost 3 bases and J 0 bases, leaving 12 bases between the germline ends. The CDR3 bases are TGTGCCAGCAGCTCTGGGGGGCTTTCAACTAATGAAAAACTGTTTTTT. As protein: CASSSGGLSTNEKLFF.

This clone occurred once. The J gene is TRBJ2-4, the V gene TRBV15, with D maybe TRBD1 (6 bases). V dropped 1 base and J dropped 2 bases, with 12 bases sitting between them. The CDR3 loop spans 16 amino acids. From germline, CDR1 is LNHNV and CDR2 YYDKDF (reference sequence). The CDR3 reads CATSRVAGDTKNIQYF. The CDR3 nucleotides are TGTGCCACCAGCAGAGTGGCAGGGGATACCAAAAACATTCAGTACTTC.

The chain joins TRBV30 to TRBJ2-5, with 8 bases matching TRBD1. Per germline, CDR1 GTSNPN and CDR2 SVGIG (reference sequence). This CDR3 has 14 residues. The V gene end was trimmed by 8 bases and the J gene end by 2 bases; junction bases not matched to a gene: 10. The CDR3 nucleotides read TGTGCCCTCGTCCGGACAGGGAATCAAGAGACCCAGTACTTC. This gives the protein CALVRTGNQETQYF.

The chain is built from TRBV19 and TRBJ2-4, with D perhaps TRBD1 or TRBD2 (7 bases each). The CDR3 length is 20 residues. V was trimmed by 1 base and J by 1 base, leaving 23 bases between them. The germline V gene has CDR1 LNHDA and CDR2 SQIVND (reference sequence). CDR3 amino acids: CASSIAPPGGGRSAKNIQYF. CDR3 DNA: TGTGCCAGTAGTATAGCCCCCCCAGGGGGGGGTAGGTCGGCCAAAAACATTCAGTACTTC. The full variable domain, in which reference TRBV19 and TRBJ2-4 provide the parts outside the CDR3, is DGGITQSPKYLFRKEGQNVTLSCEQNLNHDAMYWYRQDPGQGLRLIYYSQIVNDFQKGDIAEGYSVSREKKESFPLTVTSAQKNPTAFYLCASSIAPPGGGRSAKNIQYFGAGTRLSVL.

This chain connects TRBV12-5 to TRBJ2-1; D may be TRBD1 or TRBD2 (5 bases each). With 2 bases removed from V and 9 bases from J, the gap between germline ends came to 14 bases. The CDR3 covers 14 residues. Per the germline V gene, CDR1 is LGHNT and CDR2 is FRNRAP. The CDR3 loop reads CASGLSPEGSEQFF. CDR3 nucleotide sequence: TGTGCTAGTGGTTTGTCCCCAGAGGGGAGTGAGCAGTTCTTC.

This chain uses TRBV7-9 with TRBJ2-5; D gene ambiguous. The DNA end is more similar to TRBJ2-7, so the J call may be wrong. From germline, CDR1 is SEHNR and CDR2 FQNEAQ (reference sequence). The CDR3 totals 13 residues. CDR3 amino acids: CASSEDGSYEQYF. Here the CDR3 DNA reads TGTGCCAGCAGCGAGGACGGCTCCTACGAGCAGTACTTC.

This clone was observed once. The chain carries TRBV11-3 and TRBJ2-5; 7 nucleotides align to TRBD1. Germline V gives CDR1 SGHNT, CDR2 YENEEA. CDR3 length: 15 amino acids. V lost 4 bases and J lost 2; bases outside the gene matches: 7. For the CDR3, the DNA is TGTGCCAGCAGCTCGAGGGGGCACCCTCAAGAGACCCAGTACTTC. It yields the protein CASSSRGHPQETQYF. Full variable domain (outside the CDR3, taken from reference TRBV11-3 and TRBJ2-5): EAGVVQSPRYKIIEKKQPVAFWCNPISGHNTLYWYLQNLGQGPELLIRYENEEAVDDSQLPKDRFSAERLKGVDSTLKIQPAELGDSAVYLCASSSRGHPQETQYFGPGTRLLVL.